The TCR beta chain described here comes from a study of blood T cells in healthy people across ages. Study-wide results and caveats: TCR beta diversity, measured per million T cells, fell in a roughly linear way with age.

Combining a sample-barcoded 5' primer with a J-beta primer mix, a second PCR ran for 7 to 11 cycles. Each CDR3 protein is one row after TCRdb ran MiXCR on the 5' RACE reads. The sample yields 1.8 million or so distinct CDR3 sequences, about two fifths seen once. As concerns this clonotype: Antigen unknown.

The CDR3 length is 16 residues. V lost 5 bases and J lost 7, with 21 bases in between. Each sample had at least 6 million PBMCs isolated. The sample was blood. This chain connects TRBV12-3 or TRBV12-4 to TRBJ2-1, with TRBD2 as a possible D gene (6 bases). This receptor was obtained from a human donor in good health. Here the CDR3 reads CASSPRAAGSRNEQFF. CDR3 nucleotides: TGTGCCAGCAGTCCCAGGGCCGCGGGGTCTAGGAATGAGCAGTTCTTC.